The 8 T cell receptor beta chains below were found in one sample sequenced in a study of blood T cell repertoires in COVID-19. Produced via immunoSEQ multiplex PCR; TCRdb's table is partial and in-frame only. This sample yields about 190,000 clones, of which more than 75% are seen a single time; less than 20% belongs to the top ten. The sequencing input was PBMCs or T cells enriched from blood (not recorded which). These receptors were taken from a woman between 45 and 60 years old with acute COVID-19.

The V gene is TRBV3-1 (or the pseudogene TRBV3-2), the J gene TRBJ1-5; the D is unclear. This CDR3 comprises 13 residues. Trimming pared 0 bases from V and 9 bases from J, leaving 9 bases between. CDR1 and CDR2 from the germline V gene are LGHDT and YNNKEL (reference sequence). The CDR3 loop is CASSQDGVRPQHF. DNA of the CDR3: TGTGCCAGCAGCCAAGACGGAGTACGGCCCCAGCATTTT.

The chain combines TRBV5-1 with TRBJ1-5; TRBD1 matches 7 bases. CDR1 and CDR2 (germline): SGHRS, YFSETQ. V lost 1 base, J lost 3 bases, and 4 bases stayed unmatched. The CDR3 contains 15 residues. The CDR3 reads CASSLWTGPNQPQHF. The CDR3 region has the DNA TGCGCCAGCAGCTTGTGGACAGGTCCCAATCAGCCCCAGCATTTT.

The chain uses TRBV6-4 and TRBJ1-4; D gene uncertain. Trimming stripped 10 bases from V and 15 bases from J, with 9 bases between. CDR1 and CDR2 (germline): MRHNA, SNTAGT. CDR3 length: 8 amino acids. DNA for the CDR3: TGTGCCATCCATCCGGTGTTTTTT. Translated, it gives CAIHPVFF.

The CDR3 DNA reads TGTGCCAGCAGTTTCCAATATCAGCCCCAGCATTTT. It yields the protein CASSFQYQPQHF. The chain recombines TRBV12-3 or TRBV12-4 with TRBJ1-5; D remains ambiguous. This CDR3 spans 12 amino acids. Trimming stripped 3 bases from V and 5 bases from J, with 5 bases between.

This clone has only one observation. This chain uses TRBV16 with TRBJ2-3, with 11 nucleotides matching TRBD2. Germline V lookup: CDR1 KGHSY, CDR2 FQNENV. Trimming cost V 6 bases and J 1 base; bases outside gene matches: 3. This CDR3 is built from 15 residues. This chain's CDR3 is CASSPTSGGTDTQYF. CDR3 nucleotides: TGTGCCAGCAGTCCGACTAGCGGGGGCACAGATACGCAGTATTTT.

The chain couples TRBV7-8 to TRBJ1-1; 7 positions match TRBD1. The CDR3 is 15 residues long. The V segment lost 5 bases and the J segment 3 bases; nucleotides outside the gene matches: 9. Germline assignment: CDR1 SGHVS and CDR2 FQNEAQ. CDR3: CASSNRQGMDTEAFF. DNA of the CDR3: TGTGCCAGCAGCAACAGACAGGGCATGGACACTGAAGCTTTCTTT.

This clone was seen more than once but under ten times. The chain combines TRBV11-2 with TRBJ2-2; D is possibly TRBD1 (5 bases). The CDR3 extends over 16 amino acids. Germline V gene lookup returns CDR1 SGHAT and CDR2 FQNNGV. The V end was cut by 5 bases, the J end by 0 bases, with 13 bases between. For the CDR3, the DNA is TGTGCCAGCAGCCGACACAGGCCTTCGAACACCGGGGAGCTGTTTTTT. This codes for CASSRHRPSNTGELFF.

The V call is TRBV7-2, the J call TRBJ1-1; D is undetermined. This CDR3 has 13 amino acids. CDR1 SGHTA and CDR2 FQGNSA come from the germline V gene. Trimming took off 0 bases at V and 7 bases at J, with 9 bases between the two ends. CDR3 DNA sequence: TGTGCCAGCAGCTTAGCGCTGGCAGTTGAAGCTTTCTTT. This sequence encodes CASSLALAVEAFF. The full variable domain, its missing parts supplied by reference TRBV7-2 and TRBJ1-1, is GAGVSQSPSNKVTEKGKDVELRCDPISGHTALYWYRQSLGQGLEFLIYFQGNSAPDKSGLPSDRFSAERTGGSVSTLTIQRTQQEDSAVYLCASSLALAVEAFFGQGTRLTVV.